There are a few counts of the clone carrying this TCR beta chain. No antigen is known for it. The sample belongs to a study of T cell repertoires in cytomegalovirus infection. Overall study: It can be stated that public TCR beta signatures indicated CMV infection as well as a matching HLA type.

The study's findings and limits: Ex vivo responses were dominated by HLA-C-restricted CMV-specific TCR beta clonotypes.

The CDR3 spans 15 residues. Trimming took off 1 base at V and 4 bases at J, with 13 bases between the two ends. TCRdb passed the reads through MiXCR, listing each CDR3 protein once. The profile shows under 300,000 distinct CDR3 sequences, over 15% of them singletons. This TCR came from a human donor in good health (CMV status not recorded). Some clones in this sample may be carry-over from other donors' samples. This sequence joins TRBV12-3 or TRBV12-4 and TRBJ1-2, with a possible D match to TRBD1 (5 bases). The sequencing sample was made of CD8+ T cells from PBMCs. The chain's CDR3 is CASSLVTEKSYGYTF. CDR3 nucleotides: TGTGCCAGCAGTTTAGTGACAGAGAAGTCCTATGGCTACACCTTC.